A single T cell receptor (beta chain) is shown here with its context. V dropped 4 bases and J dropped 6 bases, with 10 bases sitting between them. This CDR3 region has 13 residues. Germline V gene data show CDR1 as MDHEN and CDR2 as SYDVKM. The data stem from a study of blood T cell repertoires in COVID-19. Study at large: PBMCs, B-cell-depleted T cells, or T cells were the source of the cDNA or gDNA that made up the material.

Participant age was roughly 18 to 100 years, and participants resided in 20 to 30 US areas. Participants reported their clinical history, and cohort assignment relied on those reports. Methods used by the authors: The authors estimated nucleated cell counts from reference gene primer amplification. Generated by immunoSEQ multiplex PCR, the TCRdb table keeps only in-frame clones and is missing some. Clone size and V and J calls were adopted from that table, with D and trimming inferred from the DNA. The sample holds more than 350,000 clones, approximately 91% seen once. The sample consisted of PBMCs or T cells enriched from blood (not recorded which). The receptor was derived from a woman aged 18-30 years who had been exposed to COVID-19. This sequence joins TRBV28 and TRBJ1-5, with D possibly being TRBD1 (5 bases). Here the CDR3 DNA reads TGTGCCAGCAGTTCGCAGGGTATTCAGCCCCAGCATTTT. Protein: CASSSQGIQPQHF.